Listed below are T cell receptor beta chains from one sample, sequenced in a study of blood T cell repertoires in COVID-19. Produced via immunoSEQ multiplex PCR; TCRdb's table is partial and in-frame only. The table records hundreds of thousands of clones, approximately 88% of them present only once. The sample comprised PBMCs or T cells enriched from blood (not recorded which). The receptors come from a woman between 25 and 40 years old who had recovered from COVID-19. CDR3s include the opening cysteine and the closing phenylalanine or tryptophan. The order of the fields is CDR3 protein, CDR3 DNA, clone size, D gene, J gene, V gene. A D gene is named only where the DNA matches it firmly. Expanded clones are given a class, and other clones once, few, many or no size at all.

CDR3aa: CASSPMRRGGGINQPQHF
CDR3nt: TGTGCCAGCAGCCCCATGAGACGAGGAGGTGGGATTAATCAGCCCCAGCATTTT
abundance: once
d_gene: -
j_gene: TRBJ1-5
v_gene: TRBV7-2

CDR3aa: CATSRRVLEDYGYTF
CDR3nt: TGTGCCACCAGCAGACGGGTCTTGGAGGACTATGGCTACACCTTC
abundance: once
d_gene: -
j_gene: TRBJ1-2
v_gene: TRBV15

CDR3aa: CASSRDASDNEQFF
CDR3nt: TGTGCCAGCAGCCGAGATGCCAGCGACAATGAGCAGTTCTTC
abundance: -
d_gene: -
j_gene: TRBJ2-1
v_gene: TRBV5-8

CDR3aa: CASGLVLGTGHTEAFF
CDR3nt: TGTGCTAGTGGTTTGGTACTTGGGACAGGGCACACTGAAGCTTTCTTT
abundance: -
d_gene: TRBD1
j_gene: TRBJ1-1
v_gene: TRBV12-5

CDR3aa: CASSKGGERKLFF
CDR3nt: TGTGCCAGCAGCAAGGGGGGGGAACGGAAACTGTTTTTT
abundance: -
d_gene: -
j_gene: TRBJ1-4
v_gene: TRBV28

CDR3aa: CSVHTADSPMNTEAFF
CDR3nt: TGCAGCGTCCACACCGCGGACAGTCCTATGAACACTGAAGCTTTCTTT
abundance: -
d_gene: -
j_gene: TRBJ1-1
v_gene: TRBV29-1

CDR3aa: CASSLSTTYGYTF
CDR3nt: TGTGCCAGCAGTTTGTCCACAACCTATGGCTACACCTTC
abundance: -
d_gene: -
j_gene: TRBJ1-2
v_gene: TRBV12-3/TRBV12-4

CDR3aa: CASSSARTGVYGYTF
CDR3nt: TGTGCCAGCAGCTCGGCGCGGACAGGGGTCTATGGCTACACCTTC
abundance: -
d_gene: TRBD1
j_gene: TRBJ1-2
v_gene: TRBV11-3

CDR3aa: CASARGAGGREQFF
CDR3nt: TGTGCCAGCGCCCGGGGTGCGGGGGGGAGGGAGCAGTTCTTC
abundance: -
d_gene: TRBD2
j_gene: TRBJ2-1
v_gene: TRBV7-9

CDR3aa: CASSQDTGGHEQFF
CDR3nt: TGTGCCAGCAGCCAAGACACTGGGGGCCATGAGCAGTTCTTC
abundance: -
d_gene: -
j_gene: TRBJ2-1
v_gene: TRBV3-1/TRBV3-2

CDR3aa: CASSPDRGYNSPLHF
CDR3nt: TGTGCCAGCAGTCCCGACAGGGGGTATAATTCACCCCTCCACTTT
abundance: -
d_gene: TRBD1
j_gene: TRBJ1-6
v_gene: TRBV2

CDR3aa: CASSMDRVETQYF
CDR3nt: TGTGCCAGCAGTATGGACAGGGTAGAGACCCAGTACTTC
abundance: -
d_gene: TRBD1
j_gene: TRBJ2-5
v_gene: TRBV7-2

CDR3aa: CASSSTGLLLNEQFF
CDR3nt: TGCGCCAGCAGCTCGACAGGGTTGTTACTCAATGAGCAGTTCTTC
abundance: once
d_gene: TRBD1
j_gene: TRBJ2-1
v_gene: TRBV5-1

CDR3aa: CASSRTPRAYEQYF
CDR3nt: TGTGCCAGCAGCCGGACTCCGAGGGCTTACGAGCAGTACTTC
abundance: few
d_gene: -
j_gene: TRBJ2-7
v_gene: TRBV7-6

CDR3aa: CASSVSLAPRQGAERYGYTF
CDR3nt: TGTGCCAGCAGCGTAAGTTTGGCCCCCCGACAGGGGGCAGAACGGTATGGCTACACCTTC
abundance: -
d_gene: TRBD1
j_gene: TRBJ1-2
v_gene: TRBV28

CDR3aa: CATAGRGRTAREKLFF
CDR3nt: TGTGCCACCGCTGGAAGGGGCAGGACGGCGAGAGAAAAACTGTTTTTT
abundance: -
d_gene: -
j_gene: TRBJ1-4
v_gene: TRBV19

CDR3aa: CASSPYTGELFF
CDR3nt: TGTGCCAGCAGCCCTTACACCGGGGAGCTGTTTTTT
abundance: -
d_gene: -
j_gene: TRBJ2-2
v_gene: TRBV7-9

CDR3aa: CASTRGTEAFF
CDR3nt: TGTGCCAGCACTCGGGGCACTGAAGCTTTCTTT
abundance: once
d_gene: -
j_gene: TRBJ1-1
v_gene: TRBV7-6

CDR3aa: CASSATGAGNQPQHF
CDR3nt: TGTGCCAGCAGCGCTACAGGGGCGGGAAATCAGCCCCAGCATTTT
abundance: large
d_gene: TRBD1
j_gene: TRBJ1-5
v_gene: TRBV7-9

CDR3aa: CSVEGGVRAEAFF
CDR3nt: TGCAGCGTTGAAGGGGGGGTTCGGGCTGAAGCTTTCTTT
abundance: -
d_gene: -
j_gene: TRBJ1-1
v_gene: TRBV29-1

CDR3aa: CASSSGLAGANTGELFF
CDR3nt: TGTGCCAGCAGCTCGGGACTAGCGGGAGCTAACACCGGGGAGCTGTTTTTT
abundance: -
d_gene: -
j_gene: TRBJ2-2
v_gene: TRBV12-1

CDR3aa: CASSLEIRDYEQYF
CDR3nt: TGTGCCAGCAGCTTGGAAATCAGGGACTACGAGCAGTACTTC
abundance: -
d_gene: -
j_gene: TRBJ2-7
v_gene: TRBV5-4

CDR3aa: CASSQVFNQPQHF
CDR3nt: TGCGCCAGCAGCCAAGTCTTCAATCAGCCCCAGCATTTT
abundance: -
d_gene: -
j_gene: TRBJ1-5
v_gene: TRBV4-3

CDR3aa: CASSEGRGYQPQHF
CDR3nt: TGTGCCAGCAGTGAAGGCAGGGGTTATCAGCCCCAGCATTTT
abundance: -
d_gene: -
j_gene: TRBJ1-5
v_gene: TRBV2

CDR3aa: CASSQWGGRKEGEQYF
CDR3nt: TGTGCCAGCAGCCAGTGGGGCGGTAGAAAGGAAGGCGAGCAGTACTTC
abundance: -
d_gene: -
j_gene: TRBJ2-7
v_gene: TRBV11-3

CDR3aa: CASSPTLTGIYGYTF
CDR3nt: TGTGCCAGCAGCCCAACCCTGACAGGAATATATGGCTACACCTTC
abundance: -
d_gene: -
j_gene: TRBJ1-2
v_gene: TRBV28

CDR3aa: CASSPFGGQETQYF
CDR3nt: TGTGCCAGCAGCCCGTTTGGAGGCCAAGAGACCCAGTACTTC
abundance: few
d_gene: -
j_gene: TRBJ2-5
v_gene: TRBV5-6

CDR3aa: CASSARDSLNSPLHF
CDR3nt: TGTGCCAGCAGCGCCCGGGACAGCCTTAATTCACCCCTCCACTTT
abundance: -
d_gene: TRBD1
j_gene: TRBJ1-6
v_gene: TRBV9

CDR3aa: CAWSVGGRGGEKLFF
CDR3nt: TGTGCCTGGAGTGTAGGCGGCAGGGGTGGTGAAAAACTGTTTTTT
abundance: once
d_gene: -
j_gene: TRBJ1-4
v_gene: TRBV30

CDR3aa: CASSVGGQGDSPLHF
CDR3nt: TGTGCCAGCAGCGTAGGAGGACAGGGGGATTCACCCCTCCACTTT
abundance: -
d_gene: TRBD1
j_gene: TRBJ1-6
v_gene: TRBV9

CDR3aa: CAWSDRTAQSYNEQFF
CDR3nt: TGTGCCTGGAGTGACCGCACAGCTCAATCCTACAATGAGCAGTTCTTC
abundance: -
d_gene: -
j_gene: TRBJ2-1
v_gene: TRBV30

CDR3aa: CASSFVPRRVSYEQYF
CDR3nt: TGTGCCAGCAGTTTCGTCCCCCGGCGGGTTTCCTACGAGCAGTACTTC
abundance: -
d_gene: -
j_gene: TRBJ2-7
v_gene: TRBV28

CDR3aa: CATSGRVGTSGRALPRYNEQFF
CDR3nt: TGTGCCACCAGCGGAAGGGTGGGGACTAGCGGGAGGGCCCTCCCCAGGTACAATGAGCAGTTCTTC
abundance: -
d_gene: TRBD2
j_gene: TRBJ2-1
v_gene: TRBV15

CDR3aa: CASSQDIGTGFDEQYF
CDR3nt: TGCGCCAGCAGCCAAGATATAGGGACAGGGTTCGACGAGCAGTACTTC
abundance: -
d_gene: TRBD1
j_gene: TRBJ2-7
v_gene: TRBV4-3

CDR3aa: CASTRTGGAANEKLFF
CDR3nt: TGCGCCAGCACCCGGACAGGGGGCGCGGCTAATGAAAAACTGTTTTTT
abundance: -
d_gene: TRBD1
j_gene: TRBJ1-4
v_gene: TRBV5-1

CDR3aa: CATAGQFGFWGYTF
CDR3nt: TGTGCCACCGCGGGACAGTTCGGCTTTTGGGGCTACACCTTC
abundance: -
d_gene: TRBD1
j_gene: TRBJ1-2
v_gene: TRBV19

CDR3aa: CASSVVGRAADTQYF
CDR3nt: TGTGCCAGCAGCGTAGTCGGCAGGGCTGCAGATACGCAGTATTTT
abundance: -
d_gene: -
j_gene: TRBJ2-3
v_gene: TRBV9

CDR3aa: CATSDFRGPTGELFF
CDR3nt: TGTGCCACCAGTGATTTCAGGGGGCCCACCGGGGAGCTGTTTTTT
abundance: once
d_gene: TRBD1
j_gene: TRBJ2-2
v_gene: TRBV24-1

CDR3aa: CASRKLAGGRITGELFF
CDR3nt: TGTGCCAGCAGAAAACTAGCGGGGGGGCGGATCACCGGGGAGCTGTTTTTT
abundance: once
d_gene: TRBD2
j_gene: TRBJ2-2
v_gene: TRBV28

CDR3aa: CASSGLAGFDNEQFF
CDR3nt: TGTGCCAGCAGCGGACTAGCGGGATTTGACAATGAGCAGTTCTTC
abundance: -
d_gene: TRBD2
j_gene: TRBJ2-1
v_gene: TRBV9

CDR3aa: CASSGGVAAQPQHF
CDR3nt: TGTGCCAGCAGTGGCGGCGTCGCCGCTCAGCCCCAGCATTTT
abundance: -
d_gene: -
j_gene: TRBJ1-5
v_gene: TRBV27

CDR3aa: CAISAFEETQYF
CDR3nt: TGTGCCATCAGTGCTTTCGAAGAGACCCAGTACTTC
abundance: -
d_gene: -
j_gene: TRBJ2-5
v_gene: TRBV10-3

CDR3aa: CSVRSTLNTEAFF
CDR3nt: TGCAGCGTTAGGTCGACTCTGAACACTGAAGCTTTCTTT
abundance: -
d_gene: -
j_gene: TRBJ1-1
v_gene: TRBV29-1